This T cell receptor (beta chain) stems from a study of blood T cell repertoires in COVID-19. Per the original data handling: Estimates of nucleated cell counts were drawn from the amplification of reference gene primers. The data were produced by immunoSEQ multiplex PCR, yet TCRdb's version contains in-frame clones alone and is incomplete. V and J calls plus clone size are reproduced from that table; the DNA served to infer D and trimming. Among 150,000 to 200,000 clones listed, about 85% were seen once. What was sequenced was peripheral blood. This TCR was sampled from a man aged 60 to 69 with active or convalescent COVID-19.

CDR3 loop: CASSLQDRGYGYTF. CDR3 DNA sequence: TGTGCCAGCAGTTTACAGGACAGGGGATATGGCTACACCTTC. The chain is built from TRBV27 and TRBJ1-2; 9 bases align to TRBD1. Trimming took 2 bases from V and 5 from J; bases not matched to a gene: 3. Germline values: CDR1 MNHEY, CDR2 SMNVEV (reference sequence). The CDR3 has 14 residues.